The TCR beta chain described here comes from a study of T cells after yellow fever vaccination. Study-wide context: For low cell numbers, libraries were made with SMART-Seq v4 Ultra Low Input. Study results and limitations: At about 97% for CD4 and approximately 89% for CD8, most primary-vaccination clones showed up again after the booster. The secondary response showed a weaker magnitude and a faster peak, day 5 versus 15.

The table lists this clonotype with a few counts. Its antigen is not known. TCRdb ran MiXCR on the 5' RACE reads and lists one entry per CDR3 protein. The sample lists 500,000 to 650,000 distinct CDR3 sequences; about 13% were seen once. Trimming cost V 2 bases and J 2 bases; bases outside gene matches: 3. Germline V gene lookup returns CDR1 SGHTA and CDR2 FQGNSA. CDR3 length: 14 amino acids. The chain joins TRBV7-2 to TRBJ2-7; 7 bases line up with TRBD2. Material: PBMCs, obtained on the day of the yellow fever booster vaccination. The receptor was derived from a man younger than 40 who received the YFV17D yellow fever vaccine. This CDR3 reads CASSLMSGAYEQYF. The CDR3, as DNA: TGTGCCAGCAGCTTAATGAGCGGGGCCTACGAGCAGTACTTC.